One and the same sample provided the 10 T cell receptor beta chains below, sequenced in a study of early stage breast cancer tumors. Sequenced by immunoSEQ multiplex PCR; TCRdb stores in-frame clones only, minus some. The table has about 25,000 clones, about 67% seen once. The sample comprised breast tumor tissue. The receptors come from a person aged 55 to 75 with breast cancer.

The chain couples TRBV28 to TRBJ1-5; D perhaps matches TRBD1 (5 bases). This CDR3 is 13 amino acids long. Germline CDR1 reads MDHEN; CDR2 reads SYDVKM. V lost 7 bases, J lost 6 bases, and 13 bases lay in between. Here the CDR3 reads CASTGRVPQPQHF. Here the CDR3 DNA reads TGTGCCAGCACGGGCAGGGTCCCTCAGCCCCAGCATTTT.

This chain uses TRBV5-1 with TRBJ2-2, with 9 bases fitting TRBD1. V lost 0 bases, J lost 6 bases, and 6 bases stayed unmatched. CDR1 and CDR2 (germline): SGHRS, YFSETQ. The CDR3 extends over 16 amino acids. CDR3 in amino acids: CASSLGGGTGPGELFF. CDR3 nucleotide sequence: TGCGCCAGCAGCTTGGGCGGAGGGACAGGGCCCGGGGAGCTGTTTTTT. Full variable domain (missing parts from reference TRBV5-1 and TRBJ2-2): KAGVTQTPRYLIKTRGQQVTLSCSPISGHRSVSWYQQTPGQGLQFLFEYFSETQRNKGNFPGRFSGRQFSNSRSEMNVSTLELGDSALYLCASSLGGGTGPGELFFGEGSRLTVL.

The chain recombines TRBV14 with TRBJ2-7; D might be TRBD2 (6 bases). Trimming stripped 1 base from V and 4 bases from J, with 14 bases between. The germline V gene encodes CDR1 SGHDN and CDR2 FVKESK. The CDR3 loop spans 15 amino acids. In nucleotides, the CDR3 is TGTGCCAGCAGCCAAGCCCGTGCGGGGCGGTACGAGCAGTACTTC. It is translated as CASSQARAGRYEQYF. Complete variable domain (other parts from reference TRBV14 and TRBJ2-7): EAGVTQFPSHSVIEKGQTVTLRCDPISGHDNLYWYRRVMGKEIKFLLHFVKESKQDESGMPNNRFLAERTGGTYSTLKVQPAELEDSGVYFCASSQARAGRYEQYFGPGTRLTVT.

The V gene is TRBV27, the J gene TRBJ1-2; a weak D match, TRBD1 (6 bases). Germline lookup yields CDR1 MNHEY and CDR2 SMNVEV (reference sequence). The V and J ends lost 5 bases and 2 bases respectively, with 6 bases between them. The CDR3 is made up of 12 amino acids. In DNA form, the CDR3 reads TGTGCCAGCAGTACAGGGAACTATGGCTACACCTTC. Encoded protein: CASSTGNYGYTF.

This clone has a handful of counts. The rearrangement uses TRBV10-1 and TRBJ2-7; 8 nucleotides align to TRBD1. This CDR3 contains 14 residues. Germline V gene data show CDR1 as WNHNN and CDR2 as SYGVQD (reference sequence). J was trimmed by 6 bases and V by 3 bases; bases with no gene match: 7. CDR3 nucleotides: TGCGCCAGCAGTGATCTCGAGACAGGGGTCGAGCAGTACTTC. This codes for CASSDLETGVEQYF.

The V and J genes are TRBV30 and TRBJ2-1; TRBD2 aligns across 15 bases. CDR1 is GTSNPN, CDR2 SVGIG, per germline (reference sequence). CDR3 length: 15 residues. J lost 12 bases, V lost 0 bases, and 6 bases had no gene match. In DNA form, the CDR3 reads TGTGCCTGGAGTGTCGGGACTAGCGGGGGGTGGGGGCAGTTCTTC. Its translation is CAWSVGTSGGWGQFF.

This clone was counted once. The V gene is TRBV11-2, the J gene TRBJ1-1; D perhaps matches TRBD1 (5 bases). The CDR3 consists of 13 residues. Trimming shortened V by 1 base and J by 8 bases, and 11 bases separated the two germline ends. CDR1 is SGHAT and CDR2 is FQNNGV in the germline V gene. The CDR3 loop is CASSLVLGGEAFF. CDR3 DNA: TGTGCCAGCAGCTTAGTGCTGGGGGGGGAAGCTTTCTTT.

The J gene is TRBJ1-4, the V gene TRBV11-3, with D possibly TRBD1 on 5 matching bases. Trimming removed 1 base at V and 7 bases at J, with 13 bases between. The CDR3 covers 15 residues. The germline V gene encodes CDR1 SGHNT and CDR2 YENEEA. CDR3 DNA sequence: TGTGCCAGCAGCTTAGCTGTCCAGGGCGGTGAAAAACTGTTTTTT. Translating gives CASSLAVQGGEKLFF.

This clone was found once. The V gene is TRBV6-1, the J gene TRBJ1-5, with D perhaps TRBD1 (5 bases). Deletions cut 4 bases from V and 5 bases from J, with 12 bases between. CDR1 is MNHNS and CDR2 is SASEGT in the germline V gene. This CDR3 is built from 14 residues. This CDR3 is CASSVGEVYQPQHF. CDR3 coding DNA: TGTGCCAGCAGTGTAGGGGAGGTTTATCAGCCCCAGCATTTT.

The chain combines TRBV7-9 with TRBJ2-7, with D possibly TRBD2 on 5 matching bases. Germline-derived CDR1 and CDR2 are SEHNR and FQNEAQ (reference sequence). The CDR3 loop spans 12 amino acids. V was trimmed by 8 bases and J by 3 bases, leaving 11 bases between them. CDR3 bases: TGTGCCAGCGTACTAGACAACTACGAGCAGTACTTC. Translating gives CASVLDNYEQYF.